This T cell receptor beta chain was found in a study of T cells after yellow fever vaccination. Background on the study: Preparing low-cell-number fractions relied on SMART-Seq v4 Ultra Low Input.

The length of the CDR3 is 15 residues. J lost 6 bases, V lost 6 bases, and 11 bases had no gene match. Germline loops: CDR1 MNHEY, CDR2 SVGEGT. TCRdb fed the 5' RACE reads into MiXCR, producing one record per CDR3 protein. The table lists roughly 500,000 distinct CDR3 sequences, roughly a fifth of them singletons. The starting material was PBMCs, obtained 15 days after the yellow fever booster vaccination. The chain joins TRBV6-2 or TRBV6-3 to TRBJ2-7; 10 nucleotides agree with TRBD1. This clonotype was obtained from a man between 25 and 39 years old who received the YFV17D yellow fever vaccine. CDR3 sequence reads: CASSSTGQGILEQYF. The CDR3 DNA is TGTGCCAGCAGCTCTACGGGACAGGGGATCCTCGAGCAGTACTTC.